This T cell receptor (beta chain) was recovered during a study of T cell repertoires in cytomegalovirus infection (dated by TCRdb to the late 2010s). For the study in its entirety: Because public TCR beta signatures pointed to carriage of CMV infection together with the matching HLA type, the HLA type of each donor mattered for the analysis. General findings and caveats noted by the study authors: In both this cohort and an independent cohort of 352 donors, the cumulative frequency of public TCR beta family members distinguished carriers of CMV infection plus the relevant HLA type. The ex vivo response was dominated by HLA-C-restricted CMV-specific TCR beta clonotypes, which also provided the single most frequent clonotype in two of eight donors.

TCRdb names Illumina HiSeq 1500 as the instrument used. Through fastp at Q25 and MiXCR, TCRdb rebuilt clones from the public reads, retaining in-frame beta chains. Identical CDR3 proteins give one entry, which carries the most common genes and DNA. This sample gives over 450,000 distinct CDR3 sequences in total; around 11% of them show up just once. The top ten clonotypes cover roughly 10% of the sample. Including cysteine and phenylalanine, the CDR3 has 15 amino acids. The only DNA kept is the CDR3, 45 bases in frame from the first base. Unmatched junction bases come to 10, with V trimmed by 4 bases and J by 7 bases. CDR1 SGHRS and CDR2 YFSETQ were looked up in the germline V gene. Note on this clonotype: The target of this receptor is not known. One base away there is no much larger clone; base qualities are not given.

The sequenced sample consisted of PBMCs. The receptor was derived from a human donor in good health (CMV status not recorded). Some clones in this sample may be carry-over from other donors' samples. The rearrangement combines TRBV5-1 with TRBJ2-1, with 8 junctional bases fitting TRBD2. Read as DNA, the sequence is TGCGCCAGCAGCCCCCCGGGAGGGATGGAGAATGAGCAGTTCTTC. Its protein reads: CASSPPGGMENEQFF.